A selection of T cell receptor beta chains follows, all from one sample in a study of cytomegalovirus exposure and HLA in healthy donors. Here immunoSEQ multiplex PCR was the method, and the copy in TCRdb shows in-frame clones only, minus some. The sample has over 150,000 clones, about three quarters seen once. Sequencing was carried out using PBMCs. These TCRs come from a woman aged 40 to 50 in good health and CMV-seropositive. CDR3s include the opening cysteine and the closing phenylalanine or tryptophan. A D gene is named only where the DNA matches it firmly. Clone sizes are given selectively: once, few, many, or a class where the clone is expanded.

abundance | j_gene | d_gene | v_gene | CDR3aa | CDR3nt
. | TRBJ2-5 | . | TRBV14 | CASSQVSGEAQYF | TGTGCCAGCAGCCAAGTTAGTGGTGAAGCCCAGTACTTC
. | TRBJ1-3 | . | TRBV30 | CVNQARGNTIYF | TGTGTAAATCAGGCTCGAGGAAACACCATATATTTT
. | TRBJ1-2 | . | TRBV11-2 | CASSLQGTSGYTF | TGTGCCAGCAGCTTACAGGGGACTAGCGGCTACACCTTC
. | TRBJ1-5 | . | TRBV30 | CAWSARQLGQPQHF | TGTGCCTGGAGCGCGAGACAGCTGGGACAGCCCCAGCATTTT
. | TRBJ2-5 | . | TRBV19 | CASSNKGETQYF | TGTGCCAGTAGTAATAAGGGGGAGACCCAGTACTTC
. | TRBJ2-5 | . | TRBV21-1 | CASSKGRDQETQYF | TGTGCCAGCAGCAAAGGGAGGGACCAAGAGACCCAGTACTTC
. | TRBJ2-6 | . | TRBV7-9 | CASSLRGMQGDGANVLTF | TGTGCCAGCAGCTTAAGGGGCATGCAGGGCGACGGGGCCAACGTCCTGACTTTC
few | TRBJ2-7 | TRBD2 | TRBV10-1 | CASSEITSGAYEQYF | TGCGCCAGCAGTGAGATAACTAGCGGGGCCTACGAGCAGTACTTC
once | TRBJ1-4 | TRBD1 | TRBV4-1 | CASSQEGTGVQKLFF | TGCGCTAGCAGCCAAGAAGGGACAGGGGTGCAAAAACTGTTTTTT
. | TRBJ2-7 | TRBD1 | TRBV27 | CASSSGQGIPHEQYF | TGTGCCAGCAGTTCGGGACAGGGGATTCCCCACGAGCAGTACTTC
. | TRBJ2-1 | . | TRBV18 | CASSPTGSSYNEQFF | TGTGCCAGCTCACCAACGGGGAGCTCCTACAATGAGCAGTTCTTC
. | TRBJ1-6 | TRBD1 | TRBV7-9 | CASSSGTGDNSPLHF | TGTGCCAGCAGCTCCGGGACAGGGGATAATTCACCCCTCCACTTT
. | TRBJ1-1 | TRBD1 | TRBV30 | CAFHRGNTEAFF | TGTGCCTTCCACAGGGGGAATACTGAAGCTTTCTTT
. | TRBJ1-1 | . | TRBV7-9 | CASSFNRDTEAFF | TGTGCCAGCAGCTTTAACCGGGACACTGAAGCTTTCTTT
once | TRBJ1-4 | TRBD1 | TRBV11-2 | CASSLEAGQGNEKLFF | TGTGCCAGCAGCTTAGAGGCGGGACAGGGGAATGAAAAACTGTTTTTT
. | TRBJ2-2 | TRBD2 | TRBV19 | CASSAQRLAGVTGELFF | TGTGCCAGTAGTGCCCAAAGACTAGCGGGAGTCACCGGGGAGCTGTTTTTT
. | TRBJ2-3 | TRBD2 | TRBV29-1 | CSVVRSGRADTQYF | TGCAGCGTTGTAAGGAGCGGGAGGGCAGATACGCAGTATTTT
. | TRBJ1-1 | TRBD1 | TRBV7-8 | CASSFDRGPSEAFF | TGTGCCAGCAGTTTTGACAGGGGGCCTTCCGAAGCTTTCTTT
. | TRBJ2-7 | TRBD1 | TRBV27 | CASSLSGTGPREQYF | TGTGCCAGCAGTTTATCAGGGACAGGCCCCCGCGAGCAGTACTTC
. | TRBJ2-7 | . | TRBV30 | CAWSSGYEQYF | TGTGCCTGGAGTTCAGGCTACGAGCAGTACTTC
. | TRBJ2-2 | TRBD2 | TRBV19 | CASSASGTSGDGELFF | TGTGCCAGTAGTGCCTCCGGGACTAGCGGGGACGGGGAGCTGTTTTTT
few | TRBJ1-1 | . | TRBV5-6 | CASSPDGGARTEAFF | TGTGCCAGCAGCCCCGATGGGGGGGCGAGGACTGAAGCTTTCTTT
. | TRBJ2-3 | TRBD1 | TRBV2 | CASRTGGPDTQYF | TGTGCCAGCAGGACAGGGGGCCCAGATACGCAGTATTTT
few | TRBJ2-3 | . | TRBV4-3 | CASSPGQFFTDTQYF | TGCGCCAGCAGCCCAGGACAGTTCTTCACAGATACGCAGTATTTT
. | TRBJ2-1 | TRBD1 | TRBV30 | CAWNDRVGNEQFF | TGTGCCTGGAACGACAGGGTCGGCAATGAGCAGTTCTTC
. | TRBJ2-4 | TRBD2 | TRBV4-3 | CASSQGGGSKNIQYF | TGCGCCAGCAGCCAAGGGGGGGGGAGCAAAAACATTCAGTACTTC
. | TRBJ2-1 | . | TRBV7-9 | CASSLSTGSSNEQFF | TGTGCCAGCAGCTTAAGCACAGGGAGTAGCAATGAGCAGTTCTTC
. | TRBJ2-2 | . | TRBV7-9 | CASSPTLQGLGGELFF | TGTGCCAGCAGCCCTACCCTCCAGGGGTTAGGCGGGGAGCTGTTTTTT
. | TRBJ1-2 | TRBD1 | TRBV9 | CASSHSQGRGLVGANYGYTF | TGTGCCAGCAGCCACTCACAGGGGCGCGGGTTAGTAGGTGCTAACTATGGCTACACCTTC
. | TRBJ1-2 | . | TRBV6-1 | CASSDRGYGYTF | TGTGCCAGCAGTGACAGGGGCTATGGCTACACCTTC
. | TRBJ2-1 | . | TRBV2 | CASSADGGNEQFF | TGTGCCAGCAGTGCCGACGGGGGAAATGAGCAGTTCTTC
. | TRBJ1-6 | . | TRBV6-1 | CASSEGSSYNSPLHF | TGTGCCAGCAGTGAAGGTAGCTCCTATAATTCACCCCTCCACTTT
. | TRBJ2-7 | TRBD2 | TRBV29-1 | CSVVPGAGGSYEQYF | TGCAGCGTTGTACCAGGCGCGGGAGGGAGCTACGAGCAGTACTTC
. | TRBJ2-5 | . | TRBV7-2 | CASSSPGTGRTQYF | TGTGCCAGCAGCTCCCCCGGGACTGGGAGGACCCAGTACTTC
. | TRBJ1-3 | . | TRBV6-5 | CASSGVISGNTIYF | TGTGCCAGCAGTGGAGTTATCTCTGGAAACACCATATATTTT
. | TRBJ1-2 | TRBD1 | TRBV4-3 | CASSQRRTGGGGYTF | TGCGCCAGCAGCCAAAGAAGGACAGGGGGCGGCGGCTACACCTTC
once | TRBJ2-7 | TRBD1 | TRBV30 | CACTTGTGGLQQYF | TGTGCCTGTACTACCGGGACAGGGGGCTTACAGCAGTACTTC
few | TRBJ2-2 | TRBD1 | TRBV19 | CASSMGQGYLGTGELFF | TGTGCCAGTAGTATGGGACAGGGGTATTTAGGAACCGGGGAGCTGTTTTTT
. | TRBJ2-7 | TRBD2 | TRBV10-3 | CATGGREQSDEQYF | TGTGCCACGGGGGGGCGGGAACAATCGGACGAGCAGTACTTC
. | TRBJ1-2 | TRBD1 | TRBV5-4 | CASSPGQGNYGYTF | TGTGCCAGCAGCCCGGGACAGGGGAACTATGGCTACACCTTC
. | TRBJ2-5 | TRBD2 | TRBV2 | CASTGLAGQETQYF | TGTGCCAGCACGGGACTAGCGGGACAAGAGACCCAGTACTTC
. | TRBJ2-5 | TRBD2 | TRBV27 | CASSPGLAGSETQYF | TGTGCCAGCAGTCCGGGACTAGCGGGGTCCGAGACCCAGTACTTC
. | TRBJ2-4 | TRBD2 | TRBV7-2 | CASSRDYLKNIQYF | TGTGCCAGCAGCCGGGACTACCTCAAAAACATTCAGTACTTC
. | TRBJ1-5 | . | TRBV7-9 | CASSSGDGTRRNQPQHF | TGTGCCAGCAGCTCAGGGGATGGGACCCGACGTAATCAGCCCCAGCATTTT
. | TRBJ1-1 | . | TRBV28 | CASSLGGGRGTEAFF | TGTGCCAGCAGTTTAGGGGGTGGGCGGGGGACTGAAGCTTTCTTT
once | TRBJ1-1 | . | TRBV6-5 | CASSYEPRGEAFF | TGTGCCAGCAGTTACGAGCCCAGGGGTGAAGCTTTCTTT